The 10 T cell receptor beta chains listed next were all sequenced from one sample in a study of T cells in Graves' hyperthyroidism and ophthalmopathy. TCR beta CDR3 region amplification was performed from RNA transcripts. Using the HTBI primer set, a first-round RT-PCR was run on the TCR CDR3. TCRdb analysed the multiplex PCR reads with MiXCR anew, one entry per CDR3 protein. The table shows around 290,000 distinct CDR3 sequences, with 10% to 15% occurring only once. Sequenced sample: blood. The receptors were gathered from a woman younger than 45 with Graves' hyperthyroidism that later progressed to Graves' ophthalmopathy.

V gene TRBV6-1 combines with J gene TRBJ1-5, with unresolved D. The V end lost 5 bases, the J end lost 1 base, and 12 bases lay between the germline ends. Germline V gene data show CDR1 as MNHNS and CDR2 as SASEGT. The CDR3 totals 15 residues. Here the CDR3 reads CASSPVRQSNQPQHF. In DNA form, the CDR3 reads TGTGCCAGCAGTCCCGTGCGGCAGAGCAATCAGCCCCAGCATTTT.

In its sample, this clonotype was seen many times. The J gene is TRBJ1-6, the V gene TRBV6-5; D remains unclear. Germline CDR1 and CDR2: MNHEY and SVGAGI. The CDR3 spans 17 residues. V was trimmed by 0 bases and J by 9 bases, leaving 18 bases between them. The DNA of the CDR3 is TGTGCCAGCAGTTACTCGCCTGAGCCCGCGTTTGGTTCACCCCTCCACTTT. Amino acid sequence: CASSYSPEPAFGSPLHF.

Many counts were recorded for this clonotype. This chain uses TRBV28 with TRBJ2-5, with D unresolved. CDR3 size: 12 residues. Trimming left V 3 bases short and J 3 bases short, with 5 bases between. Per the germline V gene, CDR1 is MDHEN and CDR2 is SYDVKM. The CDR3 region is CASSLSEETQYF. As DNA, the CDR3 is TGTGCCAGCAGTTTGTCGGAAGAGACCCAGTACTTC.

This clonotype came up many times. The genes are TRBV20-1 and TRBJ1-2; D unclear. Germline CDR1 is DFQATT and CDR2 is SNEGSKA (reference sequence). The ends were cut back, 0 bases at V and 2 bases at J, with 10 bases in the middle. The CDR3 spans 14 residues. Here the CDR3 DNA reads TGCAGTGCTAGAGACGGAGATGAGAACTATGGCTACACCTTC. It yields the protein CSARDGDENYGYTF.

V is TRBV6-2 or TRBV6-3 and J is TRBJ1-2, with 7 bases aligning to TRBD1. Germline-derived CDR1 and CDR2 are MNHEY and SVGEGT. CDR3 length: 16 amino acids. V lost 0 bases, J lost 7 bases, and 11 bases stayed unmatched. CDR3 loop: CASSYSYPKGDSGYTF. CDR3 nucleotide sequence: TGTGCCAGCAGTTACTCATACCCCAAGGGGGACAGTGGCTACACCTTC.

This clonotype showed up just a few times. The rearrangement links TRBV3-1 to TRBJ2-3; 10 bases agree with TRBD2. The CDR3 has 18 amino acids. CDR1 LGHDT and CDR2 YNNKEL come from the germline V gene (reference sequence). V gave up 0 bases and J gave up 7 bases; unmatched junction bases: 13. In DNA, the CDR3 is TGTGCCAGCAGCCAAGATCCGTACGGAGCGGGAGGGCCGAATACGCAGTATTTT. As protein: CASSQDPYGAGGPNTQYF.

This clonotype was counted ten times or more. V gene TRBV3-1 combines with J gene TRBJ2-2; D unresolved. The CDR3 covers 13 residues. The germline gives CDR1 LGHDT, CDR2 YNNKEL (reference sequence). Trimming removed 4 bases at V and 4 bases at J, with 7 bases between. The CDR3 DNA follows: TGTGCCAGCAGCCGGGATAGCACCGGGGAGCTGTTTTTT. The encoded protein is CASSRDSTGELFF.

This clonotype was counted at least ten times. V is TRBV7-3 and J is TRBJ1-1; D might be TRBD1 (5 bases). CDR1 and CDR2 (germline): SGHTA, FQGTGA. The CDR3 is made up of 17 amino acids. The germline V and J ends were trimmed by 3 bases and 4 bases, with 21 bases remaining between them. CDR3 nucleotides: TGTGCCAGCAGCTTGGAGAGCGTCGGGGGTGAGGGCACTGAAGCTTTCTTT. It translates to CASSLESVGGEGTEAFF.

Concerning this clonotype itself: As the CDR3 is not closed by the conserved phenylalanine or tryptophan, this likely results from a read error. No DNA is shown, since the ends of the CDR3 on it are uncertain; the CDR3 is the one TCRdb lists. The rearrangement links TRBV7-9 to TRBJ2-7; TRBD2, the table's D call, lacks a check against the DNA. Including both end residues, the CDR3 is 8 amino acids long. Germline values: CDR1 SEHNR, CDR2 FQNEAQ (reference sequence). The CDR3 reads CASRRLAG.

This clonotype was detected many times. The genes are TRBV12-3 or TRBV12-4 and TRBJ2-2, with TRBD2 identical over 14 bases. V lost 5 bases to trimming and J lost 6 bases; unmatched junction nucleotides: 5. The CDR3 sequence is 16 residues long. CDR3 loop: CASSTGLAGEAGELFF. The CDR3 nucleotides are TGTGCCAGCAGTACGGGACTAGCGGGAGAGGCCGGGGAGCTGTTTTTT.